The present T cell receptor beta chain was sequenced within a study of CD4+ T cells in melanoma. The CDR3 contains 18 residues. Sequencing was performed with immunoSEQ multiplex PCR; in TCRdb, only in-frame clones are kept and a portion is missing. The sample holds approximately 47,000 clones, roughly nine tenths seen once. Specimen: peripheral blood. This rearrangement joins TRBV21-1 to TRBJ1-6; the D call of TRBD1 is as the table states it, not checked on the DNA. TRBV21-1 is a pseudogene segment. This clonotype was obtained from a human donor with melanoma. The CDR3 protein is CASSIQHRMSSYNSPLHF. Here the CDR3 DNA reads TGTGCCAGCAGCATTCAACACAGAATGAGCTCCTATAATTCACCCCTCCACTTT.